These 8 T cell receptor beta chains came from one sample sequenced in a study of cytomegalovirus exposure and HLA in healthy donors. The PCR employed 60 Vbeta primers together with 13 Jbeta primers. Clones were sequenced by immunoSEQ multiplex PCR, and TCRdb holds only the in-frame ones, with some missing. Its clone listing holds approximately 150,000 clones. The material sequenced was PBMCs. The receptors were sampled from a woman aged 40 to 50 in good health and CMV-seronegative.

CDR3 coding DNA: TGTGCCAGCAGCTTGTCTAGCGGGGGGCCACACTTCTACGAGCAGTACTTC. Protein: CASSLSSGGPHFYEQYF. This rearrangement joins TRBV5-4 to TRBJ2-7; 11 bases fit TRBD2. V gave up 1 base and J gave up 3 bases; unmatched junction bases: 9. Germline CDR1 reads SGHNT; CDR2 reads YYREEE (reference sequence). The CDR3 sequence is 17 residues long.

For this clone: The junction shows a germline mismatch at one end, possibly a read error. The chain combines TRBV6-1 with TRBJ2-3; tentative D call: TRBD2 (5 bases). CDR1 and CDR2 (germline): MNHNS, SASEGT. The CDR3 totals 12 residues. The CDR3 sequence: CASSDYIRAAHF. DNA of the CDR3: TGTGCCAGCAGTGATTACATCAGAGCGGCACATTTT.

This sequence joins TRBV28 and TRBJ1-2; no reliable D call. CDR1 and CDR2 from the germline V gene are MDHEN and SYDVKM. The CDR3 spans 13 residues. Trimming left V 2 bases short and J 7 bases short, with 11 bases between. CDR3: CASSLVLKLGYTF. In DNA form, the CDR3 reads TGTGCCAGCAGTTTAGTACTTAAGCTTGGCTACACCTTC.

The chain employs TRBV7-2 and TRBJ2-1, with TRBD1 matching 9 bases. The ends lost 5 bases at V and 5 bases at J; junction bases unmatched: 7. This CDR3 region has 15 residues. Germline CDR1 SGHTA, CDR2 FQGNSA. The CDR3 DNA sequence: TGTGCCAGCAGCATCTGGACAGGGGCTAACAATGAGCAGTTCTTC. Translated, it gives CASSIWTGANNEQFF.

The chain employs TRBV7-9 and TRBJ2-5, with D unresolved. V lost 5 bases and J 7 bases, leaving 17 bases between the germline ends. The length of the CDR3 is 14 residues. CDR1 and CDR2 (germline): SEHNR, FQNEAQ (reference sequence). The CDR3 spells CASSPEARLATQYF. The DNA for the CDR3 is TGTGCCAGCAGCCCAGAGGCGAGATTGGCGACCCAGTACTTC.

The chain recombines TRBV2 with TRBJ1-1, with 11 bases aligning to TRBD1. The CDR3 sequence is 16 residues long. Looked up from germline, CDR1 is SNHLY and CDR2 is FYNNEI. V gave up 7 bases and J gave up 5 bases; unmatched junction bases: 12. CDR3 region: CASNARTGGVWTEAFF. The CDR3 DNA sequence: TGTGCCAGCAATGCCCGGACAGGGGGCGTGTGGACTGAAGCTTTCTTT.

V is TRBV4-1 and J is TRBJ2-7; TRBD1 is a possible D gene (6 bases). V lost 2 bases to trimming and J lost 3 bases, with 17 bases between them. This CDR3 is 16 amino acids long. CDR1 and CDR2 (germline): MGHRA, YSYEKL. CDR3 nucleotides: TGCGCCAGCAGCCAACCCTGGGGAGACAGGCGCTACGAGCAGTACTTC. Protein sequence: CASSQPWGDRRYEQYF.

This chain connects TRBV9 to TRBJ1-2; the match to TRBD1 covers 9 bases. The V and J ends lost 4 bases and 2 bases, in that order; junction bases with no gene match: 9. From germline, CDR1 is SGDLS and CDR2 YYNGEE. CDR3 size: 16 residues. CDR3 DNA: TGTGCCAGCAGCAATTCCGGGACAGGGTTCAACTATGGCTACACCTTC. This gives the protein CASSNSGTGFNYGYTF.